The clone carrying this TCR beta chain appeared a few times. What it binds is unknown. This sample is part of a study of beta chain features in type 1 diabetes. Study context: Across every sample, 107,917,701 sorted cells were examined in total.

Stem cell-like memory, regulatory, central memory and naive CD4+ cells were sorted via CD45RO/CCR7/CD25/CD127/CD95/CD27. Germline V gene lookup returns CDR1 SGHDT and CDR2 YYEEEE. The CDR3 runs to 16 residues. Trimming removed 1 base at V and 5 bases at J, with 15 bases between. The isolated RNA, all of it, was reverse transcribed, so expressed TCRB transcripts were what got sequenced. Sequencing was performed with immunoSEQ multiplex PCR; in TCRdb, only in-frame clones are kept and a portion is missing. The top ten clones hold 0.035% to 0.055% of a sample with 330,000 or so clones, around a fifth of them seen once. The study, taken as a whole, reports: VDJ junctions from type 1 diabetes patients carried fewer insertions and larger deletions. Patients with Type 1 diabetes showed moderately but significantly shorter TCRB CDR3s in all four CD4+ subsets.

This TCR was sampled from a woman in her late teens or twenties in good health. The rearrangement links TRBV5-6 to TRBJ2-2; D is unresolved. Sequences were obtained from naive CD4+ T cells from blood. CDR3 in amino acids: CASSLLVTPGTGELFF. The CDR3 nucleotides are TGTGCCAGCAGCTTGCTTGTGACTCCTGGGACCGGGGAGCTGTTTTTT.